This T cell receptor (beta chain) emerged from a study of cytomegalovirus exposure and HLA in healthy donors (dated by TCRdb to 2017 to 2019). About the full investigation: According to a later analysis, the roughly 130 validation repertoires were produced on the same platform as the 666 repertoires of the first cohort. Besides the first cohort of approximately 710 subjects, a separate validation cohort made up of roughly 120 different subjects was used. High-throughput TCR immunosequencing, statistical association of individual TCRs with disease status, and machine learning were combined to predict cytomegalovirus infection status. The study was designed to test whether signatures of past pathogen exposure could be identified by cataloging public T cell receptors. Overall study results and their limits: Most TCR sequences were seen in very few donors, while some public TCRs were found in many individuals. In vitro tests confirmed that a few of the cytomegalovirus-associated TCR beta chains recognize cytomegalovirus antigens. A later analysis lacked HLA typing for the validation cohort, so it scored co-occurrence in that cohort across all 120 or so repertoires. The authors suggested that the approach could potentially be generalized to other disease states and immunological phenotypes. Subsequent analysis determined that TCRs grouped into clusters in the first cohort also showed a tendency toward co-occurrence across the approximately 120 validation repertoires, and roughly 95% of cluster scores exceeded 0. The classifier was reported to diagnose cytomegalovirus status with high specificity and sensitivity in both the original and validation cohorts. A total of 150 to 200 TCR beta chains were listed by the study as associated with cytomegalovirus.

The donors belonged to the validation cohort of 120 subjects, which was separate from the roughly 700-subject first cohort. On this clone itself: Its antigen remains undetermined. It has no much larger one-base neighbor in the sample; base qualities were not kept.

The junction carries 16 bases between V and J, which are trimmed by 5 bases and 8 bases respectively. CDR1 and CDR2 are read off the germline V gene as SGHDT and YYEEEE. The CDR3, from cysteine to phenylalanine, totals 13 residues. The sequence is cut down to CDR3 DNA, 39 bases in frame from base 1. Library method: the immunoSEQ multiplex PCR assay. The original pipeline was this. To diagnose cytomegalovirus status from the catalog of TCR beta chain sequences, a statistical classification framework was built. Drawn from immuneACCESS, this table holds only the in-frame rearrangements with V and J called that TCRdb kept. Clones are partly lost; checked studies trace under half to an unresolved V gene and leave the rest unexplained. That table is the source of V, J and clone size, and D and trimming were worked out from the DNA. Within this sample are fewer than 200,000 clones, with 86% of them counted one time only. 2% to 3% of the sample goes to the ten largest clones.

This TCR came from a man aged 18 to 29 in good health and CMV-seropositive. The V and J genes are TRBV5-6 and TRBJ1-2, with TRBD1 tentatively as D gene (6 bases match). Source material: PBMCs. Read as DNA, the sequence is TGTGCCAGCAGTCCAAAGGGGGTCTGGGGCTACACCTTC. Its translation is CASSPKGVWGYTF. Joined to the reference TRBV5-6 and TRBJ1-2 proteins, this CDR3 gives the full variable domain: DAGVTQSPTHLIKTRGQQVTLRCSPKSGHDTVSWYQQALGQGPQFIFQYYEEEERQRGNFPDRFSGHQFPNYSSELNVNALLLGDSALYLCASSPKGVWGYTFGSGTRLTVV.